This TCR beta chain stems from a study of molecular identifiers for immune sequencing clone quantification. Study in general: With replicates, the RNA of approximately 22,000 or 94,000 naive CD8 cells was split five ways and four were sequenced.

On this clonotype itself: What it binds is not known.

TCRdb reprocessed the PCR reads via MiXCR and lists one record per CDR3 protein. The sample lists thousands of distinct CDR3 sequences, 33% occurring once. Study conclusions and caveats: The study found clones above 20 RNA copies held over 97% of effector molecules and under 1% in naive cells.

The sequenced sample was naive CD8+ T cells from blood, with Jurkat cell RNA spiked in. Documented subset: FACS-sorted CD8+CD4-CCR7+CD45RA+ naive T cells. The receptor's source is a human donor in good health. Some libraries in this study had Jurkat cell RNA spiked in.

The CDR3 protein is CASSSGGGGTDTQYF. The CDR3 DNA reads TGTGCCAGCAGCTCGGGAGGCGGGGGGACAGATACGCAGTATTTT. V usage is TRBV5-8 and J usage is TRBJ2-3; 8 bases fit TRBD2. The CDR3 sequence is 15 residues long. V gave up 3 bases and J gave up 3 bases; unmatched junction bases: 6. In germline, CDR1 is SGHTS, CDR2 YDEGEE. The full variable domain, with the rest looked up from reference TRBV5-8 and TRBJ2-3, is EAGVTQSPTHLIKTRGQQATLRCSPISGHTSVYWYQQALGLGLQFLLWYDEGEERNRGNFPPRFSGRQFPNYSSELNVNALELEDSALYLCASSSGGGGTDTQYFGPGTRLTVL.